Below, 17 T cell receptor beta chains from the same sample are listed, as sequenced in a study of shared clonotypes between healthy human individuals. Profiled with immunoSEQ multiplex PCR; TCRdb holds only in-frame clones, not every one. The sample has fewer than 1.6 million clones, approximately 98.5% seen once. Specimen: naive CD4+ T cells sorted from blood. Subset described: CD45RA+ positively selected. These TCRs come from a young man in good health.

This chain uses TRBV19 with TRBJ2-1; no definite D call. Germline V lookup: CDR1 LNHDA, CDR2 SQIVND (reference sequence). Trimming removed 3 bases from V and 9 bases from J, with 12 bases in between. CDR3 length equals 13 residues. The CDR3, as DNA: TGTGCCAGTAGTATTATCTGGAGAGGTGAGCAGTTCTTC. It yields the protein CASSIIWRGEQFF.

The rearrangement links TRBV28 to TRBJ2-3, with 9 bases aligning to TRBD2. The CDR3 loop spans 17 amino acids. The J segment lost 1 base and the V segment lost 2 bases, leaving 7 bases of the junction unmatched. CDR1 and CDR2 from the germline V gene are MDHEN and SYDVKM. The CDR3 region is CASSLMRLADRTDTQYF. Here the CDR3 DNA reads TGTGCCAGCAGTTTAATGAGACTAGCGGACCGCACAGATACGCAGTATTTT.

The chain is built from TRBV11-2 and TRBJ2-5; 9 bases are a match to TRBD1. Germline V gene lookup returns CDR1 SGHAT and CDR2 FQNNGV. The V gene end was trimmed by 6 bases and the J gene end by 10 bases; junction bases not matched to a gene: 12. CDR3 size: 14 residues. The CDR3 bases are TGTGCCAGCAGTAAGGGACAGGGATTTATTAACCAGTACTTC. It encodes CASSKGQGFINQYF.

The rearrangement links TRBV5-1 to TRBJ2-6, with 8 bases matching TRBD1. CDR3 length: 18 residues. Germline-derived CDR1 and CDR2 are SGHRS and YFSETQ. V shed 0 bases, J shed 0 bases, and the junction held 5 bases outside the gene matches. CDR3 residues: CASSLGGQGPSGANVLTF. CDR3 nucleotide sequence: TGCGCCAGCAGCTTGGGAGGACAGGGCCCCTCTGGGGCCAACGTCCTGACTTTC.

The V gene is TRBV6-5, the J gene TRBJ2-3, with D unresolved. The CDR3 spans 14 residues. Germline-derived CDR1 and CDR2 are MNHEY and SVGAGI. Trimming pared 2 bases from V and 2 bases from J, leaving 8 bases between. CDR3 nucleotides: TGTGCCAGCAGTTACGAGAACCCCACAGATACGCAGTATTTT. Amino acid sequence: CASSYENPTDTQYF.

This clone was observed a single time. The chain has TRBV7-3 and TRBJ2-2; TRBD1 is a possible D gene (5 bases). V was pared by 1 base and J by 7 bases, with 7 bases between. CDR1 and CDR2 from the germline V gene are SGHTA and FQGTGA. This CDR3 has 13 amino acids. DNA for the CDR3: TGTGCCAGCAGCTTAATAAGGGGCGGGGAGCTGTTTTTT. The encoded protein is CASSLIRGGELFF.

The chain couples TRBV7-2 to TRBJ2-1; D is possibly TRBD1 or TRBD2 (5 bases each). The V gene lost 0 bases and the J gene lost 6 bases, with 9 bases spanning the gap. This CDR3 comprises 14 residues. Germline V CDR1 and CDR2: SGHTA, FQGNSA. The CDR3 loop reads CASSLAGRGNEQFF. CDR3 sequence (DNA): TGTGCCAGCAGCTTAGCGGGACGGGGCAATGAGCAGTTCTTC.

The chain combines TRBV7-8 with TRBJ2-1, with TRBD2 identical over 10 bases. The CDR3 is 17 residues long. In germline, CDR1 is SGHVS, CDR2 FQNEAQ. Germline trimming cut 5 bases from V and 4 bases from J; bases unmatched to any gene: 11. In nucleotides, the CDR3 is TGTGCCAGCAGCGACAACACTCTAGCGGGGGCTTACAATGAGCAGTTCTTC. Its protein is CASSDNTLAGAYNEQFF. Full variable domain (remainder filled in from reference TRBV7-8 and TRBJ2-1): GAGVSQSPRYKVAKRGQDVALRCDPISGHVSLFWYQQALGQGPEFLTYFQNEAQLDKSGLPSDRFFAERPEGSVSTLKIQRTQQEDSAVYLCASSDNTLAGAYNEQFFGPGTRLTVL.

This sequence joins TRBV28 and TRBJ2-5; D not certain. Germline values: CDR1 MDHEN, CDR2 SYDVKM. V was cut by 6 bases and J by 2 bases, with 10 bases left in between. The CDR3 runs 13 residues. CDR3 DNA: TGTGCCAGCAGAACGGTCGTTCAAGAGACCCAGTACTTC. Encoded protein: CASRTVVQETQYF.

The rearrangement uses TRBV25-1 and TRBJ2-3, with D uncertain. Trimming pared 3 bases from V and 6 bases from J, leaving 16 bases between. The germline V gene has CDR1 MGHDK and CDR2 SYGVNS. The CDR3 consists of 15 residues. CDR3: CASSDYGPPSDTQYF. The CDR3 DNA reads TGTGCCAGCAGTGACTATGGACCCCCTTCGGATACGCAGTATTTT.

V is TRBV5-1 and J is TRBJ2-5, with D possibly being TRBD2 (6 bases). Trimming left V 4 bases short and J 0 bases short, with 16 bases between. The CDR3 is made up of 16 amino acids. Germline V gives CDR1 SGHRS, CDR2 YFSETQ. The CDR3 here is CASSPGETPYQETQYF. In DNA form, the CDR3 reads TGCGCCAGCAGCCCGGGGGAGACACCGTACCAAGAGACCCAGTACTTC. Filled out from reference TRBV5-1 and TRBJ2-5, the complete variable domain reads KAGVTQTPRYLIKTRGQQVTLSCSPISGHRSVSWYQQTPGQGLQFLFEYFSETQRNKGNFPGRFSGRQFSNSRSEMNVSTLELGDSALYLCASSPGETPYQETQYFGPGTRLLVL.

This chain joins TRBV16 and TRBJ2-7; no firm D call. CDR3 size: 18 residues. V dropped 2 bases and J dropped 3 bases, with 23 bases sitting between them. The germline gives CDR1 KGHSY, CDR2 FQNENV. The CDR3 spells CASSQTAKDLFRSYEQYF. The CDR3 DNA sequence: TGTGCCAGCAGCCAAACCGCCAAGGACCTTTTCAGGAGCTACGAGCAGTACTTC.

The CDR3 loop is CASSPPGLGETQYF. The CDR3 nucleotides are TGTGCCAGCAGCCCACCCGGGCTAGGGGAGACCCAGTACTTC. The V and J genes are TRBV7-6 and TRBJ2-5; D is undetermined. There are 14 residues in the CDR3. V was shortened by 5 bases and J by 5 bases, with 15 bases between the two germline ends. The germline gives CDR1 SGHVS, CDR2 FNYEAQ. Full variable domain (remainder filled in from reference TRBV7-6 and TRBJ2-5): GAGVSQSPRYKVTKRGQDVALRCDPISGHVSLYWYRQALGQGPEFLTYFNYEAQQDKSGLPNDRFSAERPEGSISTLTIQRTEQRDSAMYRCASSPPGLGETQYFGPGTRLLVL.

The chain carries TRBV6-6 and TRBJ2-1; 7 bases are shared with TRBD2. The length of the CDR3 is 15 residues. Per the germline V gene, CDR1 is MNHNY and CDR2 is SVGAGI (reference sequence). The ends lost 0 bases at V and 3 bases at J; junction bases unmatched: 2. The CDR3 region has the DNA TGTGCCAGCAGTTACTCTAGCGGGTACTACAATGAGCAGTTCTTC. Protein: CASSYSSGYYNEQFF.

This chain joins TRBV11-3 and TRBJ2-1; D is perhaps TRBD1 (6 bases). Germline CDR1 SGHNT, CDR2 YENEEA. Trimming stripped 4 bases from V and 8 bases from J, with 12 bases between. The CDR3 length is 13 residues. The CDR3 reads CASSSPQGDEQFF. CDR3 coding DNA: TGTGCCAGCAGCTCCCCACAGGGAGATGAGCAGTTCTTC.

The rearrangement joins TRBV11-3 to TRBJ2-7; TRBD2 agrees at 7 bases. Germline V gene lookup returns CDR1 SGHNT and CDR2 YENEEA. The CDR3 has 15 residues. Unmatched junction bases numbered 12, after V lost 8 bases and J lost 2 bases. The CDR3 DNA reads as TGTGCCAGCTCCCCAGGCGGGAGTTACGCCTACGAGCAGTACTTC. Protein product: CASSPGGSYAYEQYF.

The chain employs TRBV2 and TRBJ2-5; 12 bases are shared with TRBD2. The CDR3 has 17 amino acids. The germline V gene has CDR1 SNHLY and CDR2 FYNNEI. The trim removed 6 bases at V and 5 bases at J, leaving 13 bases unmatched. As DNA, the CDR3 is TGTGCCAGCAGCTCCCTACTAGCGGGAGGATTAACGGAGACCCAGTACTTC. The encoded protein is CASSSLLAGGLTETQYF.